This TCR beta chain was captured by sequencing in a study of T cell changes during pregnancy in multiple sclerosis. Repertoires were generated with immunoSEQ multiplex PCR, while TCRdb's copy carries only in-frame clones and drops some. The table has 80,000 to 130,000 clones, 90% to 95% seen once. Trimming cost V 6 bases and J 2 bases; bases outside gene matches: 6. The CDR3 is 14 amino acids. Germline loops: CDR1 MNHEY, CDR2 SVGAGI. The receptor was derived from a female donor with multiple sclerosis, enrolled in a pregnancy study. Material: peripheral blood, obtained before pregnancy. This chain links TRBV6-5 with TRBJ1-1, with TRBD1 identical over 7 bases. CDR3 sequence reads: CASRLTGANTEAFF. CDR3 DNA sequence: TGTGCCAGCAGACTAACAGGGGCTAACACTGAAGCTTTCTTT.